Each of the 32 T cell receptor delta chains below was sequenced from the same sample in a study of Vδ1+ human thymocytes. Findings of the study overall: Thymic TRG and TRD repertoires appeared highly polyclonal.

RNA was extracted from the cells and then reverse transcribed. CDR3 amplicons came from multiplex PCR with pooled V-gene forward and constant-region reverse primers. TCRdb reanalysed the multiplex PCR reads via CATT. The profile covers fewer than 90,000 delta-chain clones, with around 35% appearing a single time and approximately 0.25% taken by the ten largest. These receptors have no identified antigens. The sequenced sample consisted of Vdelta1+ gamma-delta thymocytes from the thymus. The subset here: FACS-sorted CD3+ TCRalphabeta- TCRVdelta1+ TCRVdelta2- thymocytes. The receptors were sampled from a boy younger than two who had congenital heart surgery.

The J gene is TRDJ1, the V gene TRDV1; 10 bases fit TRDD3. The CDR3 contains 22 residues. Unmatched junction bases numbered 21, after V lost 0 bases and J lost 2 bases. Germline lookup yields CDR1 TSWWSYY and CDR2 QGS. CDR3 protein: CALGELVGLRPLWGIDTDKLIF. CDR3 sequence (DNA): TGTGCTCTTGGGGAACTAGTAGGCCTACGTCCCCTCTGGGGGATAGATACCGATAAACTCATCTTT.

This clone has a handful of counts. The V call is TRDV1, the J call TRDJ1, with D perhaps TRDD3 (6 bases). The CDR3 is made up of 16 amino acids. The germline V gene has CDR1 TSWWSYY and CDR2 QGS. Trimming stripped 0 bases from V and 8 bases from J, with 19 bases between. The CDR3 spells CALGELWLGGTRKLIF. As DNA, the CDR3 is TGTGCTCTTGGGGAACTATGGTTAGGGGGGACCAGAAAACTCATCTTT.

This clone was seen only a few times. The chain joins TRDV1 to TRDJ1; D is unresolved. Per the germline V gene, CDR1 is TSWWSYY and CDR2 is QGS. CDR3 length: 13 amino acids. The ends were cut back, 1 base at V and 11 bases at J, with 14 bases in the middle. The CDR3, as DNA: TGTGCTCTTGGGGAACATCCCCCTTTAAGGCTCATCTTT. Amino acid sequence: CALGEHPPLRLIF.

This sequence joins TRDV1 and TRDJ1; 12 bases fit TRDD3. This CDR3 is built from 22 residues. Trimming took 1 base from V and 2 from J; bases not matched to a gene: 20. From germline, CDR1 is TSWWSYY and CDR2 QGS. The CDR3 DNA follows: TGTGCTCTTGGGGAACCCCAGGGGCCCCCTAACTGGGGGATACCCCATACCGATAAACTCATCTTT. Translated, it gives CALGEPQGPPNWGIPHTDKLIF.

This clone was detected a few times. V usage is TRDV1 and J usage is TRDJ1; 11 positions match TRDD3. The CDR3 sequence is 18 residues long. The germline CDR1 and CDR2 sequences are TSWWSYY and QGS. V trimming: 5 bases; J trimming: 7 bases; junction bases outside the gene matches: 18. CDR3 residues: CALGISEVPGGYHLKLIF. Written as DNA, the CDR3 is TGTGCTCTTGGGATATCCGAGGTTCCTGGGGGATACCACCTTAAACTCATCTTT.

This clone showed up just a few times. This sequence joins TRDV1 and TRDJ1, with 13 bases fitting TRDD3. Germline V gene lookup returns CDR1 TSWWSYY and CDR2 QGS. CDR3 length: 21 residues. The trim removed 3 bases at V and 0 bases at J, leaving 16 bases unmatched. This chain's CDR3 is CALGDLRVDWGIREDTDKLIF. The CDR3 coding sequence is TGTGCTCTTGGGGATCTCCGGGTGGACTGGGGGATACGCGAAGACACCGATAAACTCATCTTT.

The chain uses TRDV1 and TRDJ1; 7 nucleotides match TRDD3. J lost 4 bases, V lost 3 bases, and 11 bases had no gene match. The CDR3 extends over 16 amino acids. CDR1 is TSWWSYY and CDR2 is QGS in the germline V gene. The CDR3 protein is CALGDPSTLGYDKLIF. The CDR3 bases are TGTGCTCTTGGGGACCCCTCAACACTGGGGTACGATAAACTCATCTTT.

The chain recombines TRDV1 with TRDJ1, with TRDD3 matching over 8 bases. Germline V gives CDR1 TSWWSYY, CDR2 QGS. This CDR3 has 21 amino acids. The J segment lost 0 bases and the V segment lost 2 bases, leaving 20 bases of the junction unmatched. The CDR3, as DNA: TGTGCTCTTGGGGAATGTTCTCCTACGGTACGACTGGGGGGATACACCGATAAACTCATCTTT. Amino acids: CALGECSPTVRLGGYTDKLIF.

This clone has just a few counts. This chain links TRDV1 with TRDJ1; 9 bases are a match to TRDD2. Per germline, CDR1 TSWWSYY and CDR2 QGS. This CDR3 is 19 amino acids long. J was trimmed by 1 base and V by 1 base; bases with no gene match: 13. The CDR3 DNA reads TGTGCTCTTGGGGAACGGTACCTCCACCTTCCTACTTGCACCGATAAACTCATCTTT. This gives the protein CALGERYLHLPTCTDKLIF.

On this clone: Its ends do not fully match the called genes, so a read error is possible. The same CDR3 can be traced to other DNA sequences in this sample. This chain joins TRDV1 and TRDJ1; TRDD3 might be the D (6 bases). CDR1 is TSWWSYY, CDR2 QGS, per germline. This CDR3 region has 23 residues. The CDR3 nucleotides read TGTGCCCTTGGGGAAGTCGGTACTACTGGGCGGATAGGGGAGGAGGAGGTCACCGATAAACTCATCTTT. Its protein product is CALGEVGTTGRIGEEEVTDKLIF.

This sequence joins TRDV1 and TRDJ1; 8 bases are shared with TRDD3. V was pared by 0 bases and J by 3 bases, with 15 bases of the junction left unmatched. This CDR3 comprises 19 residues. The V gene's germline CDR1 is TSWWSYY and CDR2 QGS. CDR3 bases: TGTGCTCTTGGGGAACTAGGGACCCTACGGGGGATATGTGCCGATAAACTCATCTTT. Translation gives CALGELGTLRGICADKLIF.

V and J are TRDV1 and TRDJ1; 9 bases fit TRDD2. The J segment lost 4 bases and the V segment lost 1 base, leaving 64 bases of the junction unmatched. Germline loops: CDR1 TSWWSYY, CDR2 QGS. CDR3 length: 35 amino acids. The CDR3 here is CALGERERPSYDSRRGKKALRGFLRIKDRGDKLIF. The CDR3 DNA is TGTGCTCTTGGGGAACGCGAAAGGCCTTCCTACGACTCAAGGCGCGGAAAAAAGGCTCTTAGGGGCTTCCTACGAATCAAGGATAGGGGCGATAAACTCATCTTT.

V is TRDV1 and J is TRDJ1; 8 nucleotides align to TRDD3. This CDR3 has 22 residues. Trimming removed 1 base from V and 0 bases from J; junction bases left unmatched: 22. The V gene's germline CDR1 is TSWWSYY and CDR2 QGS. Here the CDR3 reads CALGEPQTGACTGGAYTDKLIF. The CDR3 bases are TGTGCTCTTGGGGAACCCCAAACCGGGGCCTGTACTGGGGGGGCCTACACCGATAAACTCATCTTT.

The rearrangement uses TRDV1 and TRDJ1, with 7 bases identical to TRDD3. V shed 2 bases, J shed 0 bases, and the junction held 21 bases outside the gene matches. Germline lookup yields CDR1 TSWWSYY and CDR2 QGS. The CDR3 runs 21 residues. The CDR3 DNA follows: TGTGCTCTTGGGGAAAATGATGGGATTGAGGGATACTTTAAGTACACCGATAAACTCATCTTT. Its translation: CALGENDGIEGYFKYTDKLIF.

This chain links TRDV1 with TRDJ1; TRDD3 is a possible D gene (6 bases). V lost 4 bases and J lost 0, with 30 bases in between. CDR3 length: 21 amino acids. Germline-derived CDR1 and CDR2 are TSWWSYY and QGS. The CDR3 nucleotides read TGTGCTCTTGGGGGACACTTCCCCCGCCGGAGGGGGGAATTGTACACCGATAAACTCATCTTT. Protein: CALGGHFPRRRGELYTDKLIF.

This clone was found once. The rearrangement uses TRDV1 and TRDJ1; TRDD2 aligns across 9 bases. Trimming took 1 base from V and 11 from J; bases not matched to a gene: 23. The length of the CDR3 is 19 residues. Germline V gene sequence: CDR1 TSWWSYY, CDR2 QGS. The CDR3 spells CALGEPPPSYRDQMGGLIF. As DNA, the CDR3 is TGTGCTCTTGGGGAACCCCCCCCTTCCTACAGGGACCAAATGGGGGGGCTCATCTTT.

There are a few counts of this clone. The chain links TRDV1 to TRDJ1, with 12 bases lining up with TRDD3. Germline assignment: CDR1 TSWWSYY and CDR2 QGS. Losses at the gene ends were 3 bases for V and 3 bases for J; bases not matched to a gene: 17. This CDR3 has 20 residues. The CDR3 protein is CALGDIFPTAGGYGSDKLIF. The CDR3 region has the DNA TGTGCTCTTGGGGATATCTTTCCTACGGCTGGGGGATACGGCTCCGATAAACTCATCTTT.

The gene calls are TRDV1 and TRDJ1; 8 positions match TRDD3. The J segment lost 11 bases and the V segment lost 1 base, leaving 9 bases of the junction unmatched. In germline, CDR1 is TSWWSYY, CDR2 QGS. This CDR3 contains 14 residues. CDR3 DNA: TGTGCTCTTGGGGAACGTATCTGGGGGAAAACGCTCATCTTT. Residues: CALGERIWGKTLIF.

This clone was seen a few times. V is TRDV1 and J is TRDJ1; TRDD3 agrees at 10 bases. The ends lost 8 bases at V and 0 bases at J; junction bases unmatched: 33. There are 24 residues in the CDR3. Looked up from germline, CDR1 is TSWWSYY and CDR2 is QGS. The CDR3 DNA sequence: TGTGCTCTTCTTCGTAGTTGTTCCATACCGCCCCTGGACTGGGGGATTCCGTACACCGATAAACTCATCTTT. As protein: CALLRSCSIPPLDWGIPYTDKLIF.

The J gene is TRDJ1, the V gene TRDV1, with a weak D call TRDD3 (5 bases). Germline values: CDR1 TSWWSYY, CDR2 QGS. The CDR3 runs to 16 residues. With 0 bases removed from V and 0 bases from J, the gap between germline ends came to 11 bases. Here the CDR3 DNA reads TGTGCTCTTGGGGAACTGGGGGGCCCCGACACCGATAAACTCATCTTT. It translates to CALGELGGPDTDKLIF.

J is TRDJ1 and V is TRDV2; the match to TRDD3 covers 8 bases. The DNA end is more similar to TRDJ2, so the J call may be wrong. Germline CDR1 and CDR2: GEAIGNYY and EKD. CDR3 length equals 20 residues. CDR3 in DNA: TGTGCCTGTGACACCGATGTCCGGACATGGGGATACCGGTTCACCGATAAGCTCTTCTTT. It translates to CACDTDVRTWGYRFTDKLFF.

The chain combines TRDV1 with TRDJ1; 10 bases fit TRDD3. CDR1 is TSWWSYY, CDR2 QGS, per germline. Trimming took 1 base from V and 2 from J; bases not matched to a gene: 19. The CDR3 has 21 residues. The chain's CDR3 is CALGEPSFGLLGDGGTDKLIF. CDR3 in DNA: TGTGCTCTTGGGGAACCCTCCTTTGGTCTACTGGGGGATGGGGGGACCGATAAACTCATCTTT.

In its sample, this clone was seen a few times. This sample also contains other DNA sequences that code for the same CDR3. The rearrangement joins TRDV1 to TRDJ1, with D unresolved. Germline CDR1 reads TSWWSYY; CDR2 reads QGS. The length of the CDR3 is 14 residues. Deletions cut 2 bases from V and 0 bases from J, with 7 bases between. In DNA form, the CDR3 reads TGTGCTCTTGGGGAATGTAGCAACACCGATAAACTCATCTTT. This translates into CALGECSNTDKLIF.

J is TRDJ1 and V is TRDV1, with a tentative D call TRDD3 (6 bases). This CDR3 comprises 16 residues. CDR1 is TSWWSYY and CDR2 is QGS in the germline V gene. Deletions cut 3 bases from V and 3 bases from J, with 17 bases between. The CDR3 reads CALGDPGPRYADKLIF. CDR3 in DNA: TGTGCTCTTGGGGATCCCGGCCCGAGATACGCCGATAAACTCATCTTT.

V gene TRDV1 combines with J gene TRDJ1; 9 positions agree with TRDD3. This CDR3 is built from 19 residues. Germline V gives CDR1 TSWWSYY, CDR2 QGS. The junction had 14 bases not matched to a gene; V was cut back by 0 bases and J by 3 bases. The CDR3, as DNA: TGTGCTCTTGGGGAACTCGCACAGCCTGGGGGATTCCCGTCCGATAAACTCATCTTT. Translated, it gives CALGELAQPGGFPSDKLIF.

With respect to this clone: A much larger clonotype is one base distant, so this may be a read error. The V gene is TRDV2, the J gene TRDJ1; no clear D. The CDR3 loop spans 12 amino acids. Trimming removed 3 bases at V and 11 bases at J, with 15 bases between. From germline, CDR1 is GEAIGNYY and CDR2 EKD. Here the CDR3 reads CACDSPTPNLIF. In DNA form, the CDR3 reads TGTGCCTGTGACTCCCCGACCCCTAACCTCATCTTT.

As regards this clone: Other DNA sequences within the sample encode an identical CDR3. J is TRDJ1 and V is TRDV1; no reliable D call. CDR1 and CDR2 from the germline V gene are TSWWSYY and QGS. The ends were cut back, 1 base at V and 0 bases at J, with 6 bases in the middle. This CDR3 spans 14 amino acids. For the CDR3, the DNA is TGTGCTCTTGGGGAACGTCGATACACCGATAAACTCATCTTT. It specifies CALGERRYTDKLIF.

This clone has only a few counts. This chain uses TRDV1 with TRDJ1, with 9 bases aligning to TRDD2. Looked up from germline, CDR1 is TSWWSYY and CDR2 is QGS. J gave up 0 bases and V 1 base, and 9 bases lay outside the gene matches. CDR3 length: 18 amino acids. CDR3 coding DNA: TGTGCTCTTGGGGAACAGGCCTTCCTACACAAGTACACCGATAAACTCATCTTT. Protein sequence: CALGEQAFLHKYTDKLIF.

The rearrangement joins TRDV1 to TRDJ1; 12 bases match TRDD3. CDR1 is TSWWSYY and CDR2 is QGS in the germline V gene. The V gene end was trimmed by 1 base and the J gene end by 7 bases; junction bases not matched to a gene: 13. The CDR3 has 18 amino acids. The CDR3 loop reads CALGERGTYWGIHGKLIF. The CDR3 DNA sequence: TGTGCTCTTGGGGAACGCGGGACCTACTGGGGGATACACGGTAAACTCATCTTT.

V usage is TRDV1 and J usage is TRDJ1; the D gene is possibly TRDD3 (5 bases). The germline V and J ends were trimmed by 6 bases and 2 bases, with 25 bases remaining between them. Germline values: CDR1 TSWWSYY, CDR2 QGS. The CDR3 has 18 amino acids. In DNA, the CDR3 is TGTGCTCTTGGTACTACCGGGGGCCCCAGAAAGAGTACCGATAAACTCATCTTT. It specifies CALGTTGGPRKSTDKLIF.

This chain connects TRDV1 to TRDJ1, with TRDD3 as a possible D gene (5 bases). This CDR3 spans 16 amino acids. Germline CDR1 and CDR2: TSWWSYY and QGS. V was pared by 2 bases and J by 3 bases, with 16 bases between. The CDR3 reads CALGEKQIGEPDKLIF. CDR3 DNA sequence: TGTGCTCTTGGGGAAAAGCAAATCGGGGAACCCGATAAACTCATCTTT.

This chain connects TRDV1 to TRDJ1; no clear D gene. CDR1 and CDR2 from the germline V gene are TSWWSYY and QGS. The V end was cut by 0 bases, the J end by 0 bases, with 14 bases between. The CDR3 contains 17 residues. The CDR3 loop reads CALGELLIPGYTDKLIF. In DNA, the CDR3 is TGTGCTCTTGGGGAACTTTTAATCCCGGGGTACACCGATAAACTCATCTTT.